These 16 T cell receptor beta chains share one sample of origin, sequenced in a study of cytomegalovirus exposure and HLA in healthy donors. Use of 60 Vbeta and 13 Jbeta primers characterized the PCR. Libraries were prepared by immunoSEQ multiplex PCR; TCRdb keeps only in-frame clonotypes and omits some of them. Here the sample spans more than 95,000 clones, about 78% being singletons. Sequenced material: PBMCs. These receptors all come from a female donor in good health and CMV-seronegative.

V and J are TRBV18 and TRBJ1-3; possibly TRBD1 for D (5 bases). There are 15 residues in the CDR3. Per germline, CDR1 KGHSH and CDR2 LQKENI. V gave up 0 bases and J gave up 6 bases, with 12 bases separating them. The CDR3 bases are TGTGCCAGCTCACCACCGACAGTTAGATCAAACACCATATATTTT. Translated, it gives CASSPPTVRSNTIYF.

J is TRBJ1-2 and V is TRBV6-1, with 8 positions matching TRBD1. The CDR3 spans 12 residues. Germline CDR1 and CDR2: MNHNS and SASEGT. Unmatched junction bases numbered 6, after V lost 6 bases and J lost 9 bases. The CDR3 is CASRGQAKSYTF. Written as DNA, the CDR3 is TGTGCCAGCAGGGGACAGGCGAAGAGCTACACCTTC.

J is TRBJ1-2 and V is TRBV2; unclear D gene. V was trimmed by 8 bases and J by 5 bases, leaving 12 bases between them. The CDR3 is made up of 12 amino acids. CDR1 is SNHLY and CDR2 is FYNNEI in the germline V gene. The CDR3 sequence is CASGPVGYGYTF. CDR3 bases: TGTGCCAGCGGGCCGGTGGGTTATGGCTACACCTTC.

The chain links TRBV4-1 to TRBJ2-7, with 7 bases matching TRBD1. V lost 0 bases to trimming and J lost 3 bases; unmatched junction nucleotides: 8. CDR1 is MGHRA, CDR2 YSYEKL, per germline. CDR3 length equals 16 residues. CDR3 nucleotides: TGCGCCAGCAGCCAAGATCTCCGGGACAGCTACTACGAGCAGTACTTC. Translating gives CASSQDLRDSYYEQYF.

The rearrangement joins TRBV7-3 to TRBJ2-5; a weak D match, TRBD1 (5 bases). This CDR3 has 16 amino acids. The V gene lost 5 bases and the J gene lost 2 bases, with 18 bases spanning the gap. Germline assignment: CDR1 SGHTA and CDR2 FQGTGA. This chain's CDR3 is CASSPGIRAGQETQYF. The CDR3 DNA follows: TGTGCCAGCAGCCCTGGTATTAGGGCAGGGCAAGAGACCCAGTACTTC.

This clone showed up just once. This chain connects TRBV27 to TRBJ1-2; D is ambiguous. Trimming removed 3 bases from V and 4 bases from J, with 15 bases in between. CDR1 is MNHEY and CDR2 is SMNVEV in the germline V gene (reference sequence). The length of the CDR3 is 15 residues. The CDR3 reads CASSLSRTGAYGYTF. The DNA of the CDR3 is TGTGCCAGCAGTTTGTCCCGGACGGGAGCCTATGGCTACACCTTC.

The chain has TRBV27 and TRBJ2-3; D not resolved. Per the germline V gene, CDR1 is MNHEY and CDR2 is SMNVEV (reference sequence). V was cut by 5 bases and J by 0 bases, with 6 bases left in between. The CDR3 covers 13 residues. DNA for the CDR3: TGTGCCAGCAGTCTCCTTAGCACAGATACGCAGTATTTT. Residues: CASSLLSTDTQYF.

The rearrangement links TRBV9 to TRBJ2-3; 8 nucleotides line up with TRBD2. Germline loops: CDR1 SGDLS, CDR2 YYNGEE. The CDR3 sequence is 14 residues long. V dropped 4 bases and J dropped 4; count of bases not matched to a gene: 5. CDR3 loop: CASSLGTRSDTQYF. CDR3 nucleotides: TGTGCCAGCAGCCTCGGGACTAGATCAGATACGCAGTATTTT. The full variable domain, with the rest looked up from reference TRBV9 and TRBJ2-3, is DSGVTQTPKHLITATGQRVTLRCSPRSGDLSVYWYQQSLDQGLQFLIQYYNGEERAKGNILERFSAQQFPDLHSELNLSSLELGDSALYFCASSLGTRSDTQYFGPGTRLTVL.

V gene TRBV6-5 combines with J gene TRBJ1-2; 7 positions agree with TRBD1. CDR1 and CDR2 from the germline V gene are MNHEY and SVGAGI. V dropped 4 bases and J dropped 0; count of bases not matched to a gene: 8. The CDR3 spans 16 residues. The CDR3 nucleotides read TGTGCCAGCAGTTCCCACAGGGGTCAGGCTAACTATGGCTACACCTTC. It encodes CASSSHRGQANYGYTF.

The rearrangement uses TRBV7-6 and TRBJ2-3, with TRBD2 identical over 15 bases. The germline gives CDR1 SGHVS, CDR2 FNYEAQ. Germline trimming cut 4 bases from V and 3 bases from J; bases unmatched to any gene: 11. This CDR3 contains 19 residues. The CDR3 spells CASSSEGLAGGWGTDTQYF. The CDR3 nucleotides are TGTGCCAGCAGCTCGGAGGGACTAGCGGGAGGATGGGGAACAGATACGCAGTATTTT.

The chain recombines TRBV2 with TRBJ2-1, with a possible D match to TRBD1 (6 bases). The CDR3 runs 16 residues. Between the trimmed V and J ends, which lost 3 bases and 5 bases, there was a span of 17 bases. Germline CDR1 SNHLY, CDR2 FYNNEI. The CDR3 coding sequence is TGTGCCAGCAGTGATGGGGGACATGGGGCTAACAATGAGCAGTTCTTC. Amino acid sequence: CASSDGGHGANNEQFF.

V and J are TRBV18 and TRBJ2-2; possible D gene TRBD2, 5 bases. Per the germline V gene, CDR1 is KGHSH and CDR2 is LQKENI. The germline V and J ends were trimmed by 6 bases and 4 bases, with 15 bases remaining between them. CDR3 length equals 15 residues. CDR3 loop: CASSQRASGTGELFF. The CDR3 nucleotides read TGTGCCAGCTCTCAGAGGGCTTCGGGCACCGGGGAGCTGTTTTTT.

The CDR3 spells CASSYKGLAEFTDTQYF. CDR3 bases: TGTGCCAGCAGTTATAAAGGACTAGCGGAGTTCACAGATACGCAGTATTTT. The genes are TRBV28 and TRBJ2-3; 10 bases are a match to TRBD2. Germline V lookup: CDR1 MDHEN, CDR2 SYDVKM. The ends lost 4 bases at V and 2 bases at J; junction bases unmatched: 9. The CDR3 length is 17 residues.

This chain connects TRBV9 to TRBJ1-2; D call uncertain. V was pared by 0 bases and J by 3 bases, with 12 bases between. The CDR3 has 15 amino acids. CDR1 is SGDLS and CDR2 is YYNGEE in the germline V gene. DNA of the CDR3: TGTGCCAGCAGCGTAGCCCTAGCCGGGGACTATGGCTACACCTTC. Protein product: CASSVALAGDYGYTF.

The V gene is TRBV5-1, the J gene TRBJ2-7; 10 bases agree with TRBD1. With V trimmed by 3 bases and J by 6 bases, 12 bases remained unmatched. Germline assignment: CDR1 SGHRS and CDR2 YFSETQ. The CDR3 sequence is 16 residues long. The CDR3 loop reads CASSSSPGQGIAEQYF. In DNA form, the CDR3 reads TGCGCCAGCAGCTCTTCCCCGGGACAGGGGATTGCCGAGCAGTACTTC.

This clone was observed a few times. The CDR3 is CASSEVGQGHSPLHF. The DNA for the CDR3 is TGTGCCAGCAGTGAAGTGGGACAGGGGCATTCACCCCTCCACTTT. The chain employs TRBV6-1 and TRBJ1-6; 10 bases are a match to TRBD1. The V segment lost 1 base and the J segment 8 bases; nucleotides outside the gene matches: 2. The germline gives CDR1 MNHNS, CDR2 SASEGT. This CDR3 region has 15 residues.